This T cell receptor beta chain is from a study of shared clonotypes between healthy human individuals. The repertoire was sequenced with immunoSEQ multiplex PCR; TCRdb's copy has only in-frame clones and lacks some. This sample has roughly 2 million clones, with around 95% found just once. The V gene's germline CDR1 is SGHAT and CDR2 FQDESV (reference sequence). CDR3 length: 13 residues. Unmatched junction bases numbered 3, after V lost 4 bases and J lost 10 bases. Study results and caveats: Researchers sampled blood only, noting tissue repertoires likely differ. A reduction in generation probabilities was seen for non-shared clonotypes relative to those shared by all four donors.

A remark on this clone: The antigen remains undetermined.

Input material: naive CD4+ T cells sorted from blood. Subset in this sample: CD45RA+ positively selected. The chain combines TRBV11-1 with TRBJ1-6, with 8 bases fitting TRBD1. This receptor was taken from a young man in good health. CDR3 bases: TGTGCCAGCAGCTACCAGGGGGCATCACCCCTCCACTTT. It yields the protein CASSYQGASPLHF.